The clone carrying this TCR beta chain appeared a few times. Its antigen is undetermined. The data are from a study of T-cell memory formation after mild COVID-19. Study as a whole: TCR clusters showed largely donor specificity. Overall study results and limits: While clones contracting from day 15 to 85 were balanced between CD4 and CD8, later expanders leaned CD4+. CD4+ contracting clones were found mainly in CM and EM, and CD8+ ones in EMRA. The appearance of some responding clones in pre-infection memory suggested that cross-reactive memory joined.

TCRdb passed the 5' RACE reads through MiXCR, listing each CDR3 protein once. The repertoire holds about 340,000 distinct CDR3 sequences, with 20% to 25% as singletons. The CDR3 extends over 17 amino acids. The trim removed 3 bases at V and 2 bases at J, leaving 10 bases unmatched. The V and J genes are TRBV12-3 or TRBV12-4 and TRBJ2-5; 9 nucleotides agree with TRBD2. Material: PBMCs or a T cell subset sorted from them (not recorded which). The TCR was taken from a man between 18 and 29 years old who had mild COVID-19 (a few samples of this study predate the infection). Cell type and time point are not known. The CDR3 region is CASSFRLAVPFQETQYF. CDR3 in DNA: TGTGCCAGCAGTTTCCGACTAGCGGTGCCCTTTCAAGAGACCCAGTACTTC.